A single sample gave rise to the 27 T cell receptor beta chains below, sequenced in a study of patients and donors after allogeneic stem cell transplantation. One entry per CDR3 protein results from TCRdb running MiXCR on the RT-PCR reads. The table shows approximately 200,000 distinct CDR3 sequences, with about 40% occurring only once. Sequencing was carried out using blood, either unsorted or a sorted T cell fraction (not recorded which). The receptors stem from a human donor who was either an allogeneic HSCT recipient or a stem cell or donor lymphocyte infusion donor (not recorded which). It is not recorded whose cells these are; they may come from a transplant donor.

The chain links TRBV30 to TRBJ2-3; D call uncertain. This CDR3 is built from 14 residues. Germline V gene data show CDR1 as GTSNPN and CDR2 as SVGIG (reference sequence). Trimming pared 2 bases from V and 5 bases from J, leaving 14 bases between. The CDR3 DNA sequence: TGTGCCTGGAGTCCGGGCCCCCGATTAGATACGCAGTATTTT. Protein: CAWSPGPRLDTQYF.

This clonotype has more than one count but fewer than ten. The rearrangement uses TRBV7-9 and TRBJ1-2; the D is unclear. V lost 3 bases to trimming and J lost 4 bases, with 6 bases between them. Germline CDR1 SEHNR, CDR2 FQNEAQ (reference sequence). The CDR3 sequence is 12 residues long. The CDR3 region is CASSFLFYGYTF. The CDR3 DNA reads TGTGCCAGCAGCTTCCTGTTCTATGGCTACACCTTC.

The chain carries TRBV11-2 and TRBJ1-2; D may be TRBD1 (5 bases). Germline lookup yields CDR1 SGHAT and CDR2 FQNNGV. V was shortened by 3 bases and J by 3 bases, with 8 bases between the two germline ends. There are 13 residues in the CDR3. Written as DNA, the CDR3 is TGTGCCAGCAGCTTGGGGGTGGACTATGGCTACACCTTC. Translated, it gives CASSLGVDYGYTF.

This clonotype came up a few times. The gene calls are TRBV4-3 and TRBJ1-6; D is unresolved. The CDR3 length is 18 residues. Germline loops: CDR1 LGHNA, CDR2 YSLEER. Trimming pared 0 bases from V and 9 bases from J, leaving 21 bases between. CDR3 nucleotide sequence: TGCGCCAGCAGCCAAGAAGAGGGCACAGCAAGTATATTTTCACCCCTCCACTTT. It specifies CASSQEEGTASIFSPLHF.

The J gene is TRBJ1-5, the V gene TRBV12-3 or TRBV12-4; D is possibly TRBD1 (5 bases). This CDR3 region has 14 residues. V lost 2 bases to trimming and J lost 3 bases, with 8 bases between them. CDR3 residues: CASSLRGDNQPQHF. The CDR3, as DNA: TGTGCCAGCAGTTTACGGGGGGACAATCAGCCCCAGCATTTT.

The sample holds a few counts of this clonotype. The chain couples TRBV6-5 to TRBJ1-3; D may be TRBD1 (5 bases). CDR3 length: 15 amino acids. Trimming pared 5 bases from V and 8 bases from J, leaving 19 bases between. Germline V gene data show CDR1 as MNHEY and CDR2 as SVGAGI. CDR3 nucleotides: TGTGCCAGCAGTGGGGGACGGACCACCATGGACACCATATATTTT. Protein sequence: CASSGGRTTMDTIYF.

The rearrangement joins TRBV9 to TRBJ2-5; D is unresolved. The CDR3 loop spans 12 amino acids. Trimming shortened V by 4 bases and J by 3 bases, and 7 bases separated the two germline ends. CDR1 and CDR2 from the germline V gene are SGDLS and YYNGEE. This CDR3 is CASSYREETQYF. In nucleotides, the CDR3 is TGTGCCAGCAGCTACCGGGAAGAGACCCAGTACTTC.

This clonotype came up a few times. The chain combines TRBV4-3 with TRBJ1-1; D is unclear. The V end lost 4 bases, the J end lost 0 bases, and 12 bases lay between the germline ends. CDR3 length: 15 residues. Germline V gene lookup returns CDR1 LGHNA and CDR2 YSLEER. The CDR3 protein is CASSPSAIMNTEAFF. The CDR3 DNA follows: TGCGCCAGCAGCCCCTCGGCAATCATGAACACTGAAGCTTTCTTT.

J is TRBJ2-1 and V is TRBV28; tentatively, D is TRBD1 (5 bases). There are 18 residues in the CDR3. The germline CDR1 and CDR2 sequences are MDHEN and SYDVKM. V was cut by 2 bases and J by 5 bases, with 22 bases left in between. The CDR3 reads CASSLLLSGSLVNNEQFF. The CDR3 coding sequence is TGTGCCAGCAGTTTACTTTTGTCAGGGTCTTTAGTAAACAATGAGCAGTTCTTC.

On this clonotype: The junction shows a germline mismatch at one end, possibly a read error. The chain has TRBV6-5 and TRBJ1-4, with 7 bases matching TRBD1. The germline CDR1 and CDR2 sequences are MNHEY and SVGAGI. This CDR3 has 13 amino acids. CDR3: CTSRGQSNEKLFF. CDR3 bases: TGTACCAGCAGGGGACAGAGTAATGAAAAACTGTTTTTT.

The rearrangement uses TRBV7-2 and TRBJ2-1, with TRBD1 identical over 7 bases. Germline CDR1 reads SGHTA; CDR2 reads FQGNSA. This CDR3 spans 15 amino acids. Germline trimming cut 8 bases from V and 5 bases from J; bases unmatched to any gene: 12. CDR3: CASAPSGQRNNEQFF. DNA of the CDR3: TGTGCCAGCGCTCCGTCGGGACAGAGAAACAATGAGCAGTTCTTC.

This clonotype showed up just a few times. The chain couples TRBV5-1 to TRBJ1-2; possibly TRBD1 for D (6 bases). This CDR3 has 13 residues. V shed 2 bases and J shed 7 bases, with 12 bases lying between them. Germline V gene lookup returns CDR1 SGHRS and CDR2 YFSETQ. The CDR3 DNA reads TGCGCCAGCAGCTTTGGGGGGGCGTTTGGCTACACCTTC. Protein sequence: CASSFGGAFGYTF.

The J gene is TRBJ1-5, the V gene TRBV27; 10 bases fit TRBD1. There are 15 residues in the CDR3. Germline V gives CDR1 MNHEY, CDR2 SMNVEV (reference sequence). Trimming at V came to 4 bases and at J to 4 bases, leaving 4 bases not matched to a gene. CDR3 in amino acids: CASSSGTGVNQPQHF. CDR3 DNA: TGTGCCAGCAGTTCAGGGACAGGGGTAAATCAGCCCCAGCATTTT.

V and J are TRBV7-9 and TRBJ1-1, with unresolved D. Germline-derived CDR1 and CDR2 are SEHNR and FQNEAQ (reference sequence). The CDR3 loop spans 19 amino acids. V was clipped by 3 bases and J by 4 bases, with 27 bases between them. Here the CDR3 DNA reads TGTGCCAGCAGCTTGCCTTTATCGTGGGCCGGACGGGAGTCCACTGAAGCTTTCTTT. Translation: CASSLPLSWAGRESTEAFF.

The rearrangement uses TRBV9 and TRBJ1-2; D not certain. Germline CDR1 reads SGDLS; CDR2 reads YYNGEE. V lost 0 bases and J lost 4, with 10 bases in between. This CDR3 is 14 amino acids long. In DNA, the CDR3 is TGTGCCAGCAGCGTAGACGTGGGGAGCTATGGCTACACCTTC. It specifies CASSVDVGSYGYTF.

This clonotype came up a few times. CDR3 loop: CASSFNNRNTEAFF. As DNA, the CDR3 is TGTGCCAGCAGCTTCAACAATCGGAACACTGAAGCTTTCTTT. The chain couples TRBV7-2 to TRBJ1-1; D uncertain. Trimming removed 3 bases from V and 1 base from J, with 9 bases in between. Per germline, CDR1 SGHTA and CDR2 FQGNSA. The CDR3 spans 14 residues.

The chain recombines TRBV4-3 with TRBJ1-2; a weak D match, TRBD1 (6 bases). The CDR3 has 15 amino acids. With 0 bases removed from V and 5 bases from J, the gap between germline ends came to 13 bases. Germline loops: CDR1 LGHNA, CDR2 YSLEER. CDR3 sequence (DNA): TGCGCCAGCAGCCAAGAGGGGGGCGAAGGTTATGGCTACACCTTC. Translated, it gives CASSQEGGEGYGYTF.

This CDR3 reads CASSPSARTEAFF. The DNA for the CDR3 is TGTGCCAGCTCACCTTCGGCGAGAACTGAAGCTTTCTTT. This chain connects TRBV18 to TRBJ1-1; D is undetermined. Germline CDR1 reads KGHSH; CDR2 reads LQKENI. Trimming pared 3 bases from V and 5 bases from J, leaving 10 bases between. This CDR3 has 13 residues.

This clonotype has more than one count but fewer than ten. In DNA form, the CDR3 reads TGTGCCACCAGCAGAGATAGAACTGAGTGGCGCCTACTCTATGGCTACACCTTC. It codes for CATSRDRTEWRLLYGYTF. The chain couples TRBV15 to TRBJ1-2; no clear D. V was cut by 0 bases and J by 4 bases, with 21 bases left in between. CDR1 and CDR2 (germline): LNHNV, YYDKDF (reference sequence). The CDR3 loop spans 18 amino acids.

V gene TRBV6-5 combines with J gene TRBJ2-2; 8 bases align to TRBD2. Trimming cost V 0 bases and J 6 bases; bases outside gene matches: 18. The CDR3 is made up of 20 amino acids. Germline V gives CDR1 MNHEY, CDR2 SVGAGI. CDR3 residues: CASSYSNLRRLAGISGELFF. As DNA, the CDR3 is TGTGCCAGCAGTTACTCTAATCTCCGGCGCCTAGCGGGTATATCCGGGGAGCTGTTTTTT.

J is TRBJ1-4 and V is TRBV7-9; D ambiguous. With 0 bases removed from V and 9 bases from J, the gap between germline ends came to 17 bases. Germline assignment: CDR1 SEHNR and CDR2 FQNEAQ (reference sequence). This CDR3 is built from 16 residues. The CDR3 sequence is CASSLAVGPMGKKLFF. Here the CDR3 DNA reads TGTGCCAGCAGCTTAGCGGTAGGCCCCATGGGGAAAAAACTGTTTTTT.

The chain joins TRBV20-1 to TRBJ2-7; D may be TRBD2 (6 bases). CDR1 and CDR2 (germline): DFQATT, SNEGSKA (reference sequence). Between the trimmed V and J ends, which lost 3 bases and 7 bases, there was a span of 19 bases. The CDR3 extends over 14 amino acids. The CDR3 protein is CSAREVAVRGEQYF. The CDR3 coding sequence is TGCAGTGCTAGGGAAGTAGCTGTACGGGGGGAGCAGTACTTC.

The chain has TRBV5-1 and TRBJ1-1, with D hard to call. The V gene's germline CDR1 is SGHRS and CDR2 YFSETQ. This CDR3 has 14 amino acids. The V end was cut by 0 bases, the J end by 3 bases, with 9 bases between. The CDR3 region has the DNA TGCGCCAGCAGCTTGGCCTACGGGGACACTGAAGCTTTCTTT. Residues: CASSLAYGDTEAFF. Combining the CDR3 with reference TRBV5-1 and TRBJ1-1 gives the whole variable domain KAGVTQTPRYLIKTRGQQVTLSCSPISGHRSVSWYQQTPGQGLQFLFEYFSETQRNKGNFPGRFSGRQFSNSRSEMNVSTLELGDSALYLCASSLAYGDTEAFFGQGTRLTVV.

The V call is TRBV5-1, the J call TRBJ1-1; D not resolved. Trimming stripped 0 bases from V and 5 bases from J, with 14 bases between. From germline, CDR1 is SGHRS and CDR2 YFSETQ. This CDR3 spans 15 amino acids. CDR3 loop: CASSLEVAGRTEAFF. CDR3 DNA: TGCGCCAGCAGCTTGGAGGTGGCTGGGAGGACTGAAGCTTTCTTT.

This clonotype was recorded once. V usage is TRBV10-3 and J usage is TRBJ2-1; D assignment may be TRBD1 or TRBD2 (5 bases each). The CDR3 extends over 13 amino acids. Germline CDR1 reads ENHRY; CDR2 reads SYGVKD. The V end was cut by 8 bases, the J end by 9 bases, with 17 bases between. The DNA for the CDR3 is TGTGCCATCCGGACAAACGGGACCAGTGAGCAGTTCTTC. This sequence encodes CAIRTNGTSEQFF.

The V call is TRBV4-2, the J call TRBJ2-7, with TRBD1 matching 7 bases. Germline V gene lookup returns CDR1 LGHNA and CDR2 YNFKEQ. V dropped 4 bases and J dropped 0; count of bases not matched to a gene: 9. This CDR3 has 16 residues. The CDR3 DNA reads TGTGCCAGCAGCCTATCACCGGGACAGAACTCCTACGAGCAGTACTTC. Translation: CASSLSPGQNSYEQYF.

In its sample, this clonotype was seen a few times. The CDR3 region is CASSGETGYDYGYTF. The CDR3 DNA sequence: TGTGCCAGCAGCGGGGAGACAGGGTACGACTATGGCTACACCTTC. This sequence joins TRBV5-6 and TRBJ1-2, with 7 bases identical to TRBD1. V was clipped by 4 bases and J by 3 bases; unmatched bases: 9. This CDR3 has 15 amino acids. The germline CDR1 and CDR2 sequences are SGHDT and YYEEEE. Full variable domain (outside the CDR3, taken from reference TRBV5-6 and TRBJ1-2): DAGVTQSPTHLIKTRGQQVTLRCSPKSGHDTVSWYQQALGQGPQFIFQYYEEEERQRGNFPDRFSGHQFPNYSSELNVNALLLGDSALYLCASSGETGYDYGYTFGSGTRLTVV.